Presented here are 5 T cell receptor beta chains from one specimen sequenced in a study of blood T cell repertoires in COVID-19 (dated by TCRdb to the early 2020s). The protocol used for the library was the immunoSEQ multiplex PCR assay. Here the immuneACCESS table is served through TCRdb, limited to in-frame sequences with V and J called. Missing clones are a known gap in these copies; in checked studies unresolved V genes cover under half, and the rest lacks a known reason. The sample includes about 250,000 clones, with about four fifths observed a single time. 8.5% to 10% of the sample comes from the top ten. Sequenced material: peripheral blood. The receptors here all came from a middle-aged man with active or convalescent COVID-19.

The genes are TRBV6-2 or TRBV6-3 and TRBJ2-7; D gene uncertain. The V gene lost 4 bases and the J gene lost 2 bases, with 3 bases spanning the gap. CDR3 length: 11 residues. The germline gives CDR1 MNHEY, CDR2 SVGEGT. The CDR3 sequence: CASSSAYEQYF. In nucleotides, the CDR3 is TGTGCCAGCAGTTCCGCCTACGAGCAGTACTTC.

This rearrangement joins TRBV18 to TRBJ1-3, with 9 bases matching TRBD1. The length of the CDR3 is 17 residues. Germline CDR1 KGHSH, CDR2 LQKENI. V trimming: 6 bases; J trimming: 1 base; junction bases outside the gene matches: 10. CDR3 in DNA: TGTGCCAGCTCCCCGAAACAAGGGACAGGGTCTGGAAACACCATATATTTT. Residues: CASSPKQGTGSGNTIYF. The whole variable domain, filled in from reference TRBV18 and TRBJ1-3, reads NAGVMQNPRHLVRRRGQEARLRCSPMKGHSHVYWYRQLPEEGLKFMVYLQKENIIDESGMPKERFSAEFPKEGPSILRIQQVVRGDSAAYFCASSPKQGTGSGNTIYFGEGSWLTVV.

There are a few counts of this clone. V is TRBV30 and J is TRBJ1-2, with TRBD1 identical over 10 bases. The germline V gene has CDR1 GTSNPN and CDR2 SVGIG (reference sequence). This CDR3 spans 14 amino acids. J was trimmed by 7 bases and V by 4 bases; bases with no gene match: 9. The CDR3 protein is CAWTELRDRGGYTF. The CDR3 DNA reads as TGTGCCTGGACCGAACTCCGGGACAGGGGTGGCTACACCTTC.

The rearrangement uses TRBV20-1 and TRBJ2-1; 9 bases are a match to TRBD2. J lost 6 bases, V lost 3 bases, and 6 bases had no gene match. Germline CDR1 and CDR2: DFQATT and SNEGSKA (reference sequence). The CDR3 spans 14 residues. The CDR3 DNA is TGCAGTGCTAGTCGCGGGGGGGCGTTCAATGAGCAGTTCTTC. Translated: CSASRGGAFNEQFF.

The CDR3: CASSVEEIQINYGYTF. The CDR3 DNA reads as TGTGCCAGCAGCGTAGAGGAGATTCAAATAAACTATGGCTACACCTTC. V usage is TRBV9 and J usage is TRBJ1-2; unclear D gene. The CDR3 is made up of 16 amino acids. CDR1 is SGDLS and CDR2 is YYNGEE in the germline V gene. Trimming left V 0 bases short and J 2 bases short, with 14 bases between.